These 12 T cell receptor beta chains were all obtained from the same sample, sequenced in a study of blood T cell repertoires in COVID-19. Clones were sequenced by immunoSEQ multiplex PCR, and TCRdb holds only the in-frame ones, with some missing. The top ten hold roughly 12% of the sample, which has tens of thousands of clones, over 70% seen once. Sequenced input: peripheral blood. Receptors originate from a man older than 75 with acute or convalescent COVID-19.

For the CDR3, the DNA is TGTGCCAGCAGCTTGGAGTTCCGGAGAACTGATGGCTACACCTTC. It translates to CASSLEFRRTDGYTF. The V and J genes are TRBV5-5 and TRBJ1-2; D gene ambiguous. This CDR3 contains 15 residues. Trimming left V 0 bases short and J 6 bases short, with 15 bases between. Per the germline V gene, CDR1 is SGHKS and CDR2 is YYEKEE (reference sequence).

The chain recombines TRBV4-2 with TRBJ2-3; D not certain. The CDR3 runs 15 residues. Per the germline V gene, CDR1 is LGHNA and CDR2 is YNFKEQ. The V and J ends lost 1 base and 0 bases respectively, with 8 bases between them. CDR3 in DNA: TGTGCCAGCAGCCAAGTCTCGTCTAGCACAGATACGCAGTATTTT. This codes for CASSQVSSSTDTQYF.

The chain carries TRBV7-9 and TRBJ1-6; D may be TRBD1 (5 bases). V dropped 4 bases and J dropped 10 bases, with 8 bases sitting between them. This CDR3 spans 12 amino acids. CDR1 is SEHNR, CDR2 FQNEAQ, per germline (reference sequence). The CDR3 spells CASSSEGSPLHF. The CDR3 DNA reads TGTGCCAGCAGCTCGGAGGGGTCACCCCTCCACTTT.

The CDR3 loop is CASSPPRLAGNTEAFF. The CDR3 nucleotides read TGTGCCAGCTCACCCCCCAGGTTGGCGGGCAACACTGAAGCTTTCTTT. V gene TRBV18 combines with J gene TRBJ1-1; D remains unclear. V lost 3 bases and J lost 2, with 16 bases in between. The CDR3 spans 16 residues. Germline assignment: CDR1 KGHSH and CDR2 LQKENI. The full variable domain, with the rest looked up from reference TRBV18 and TRBJ1-1, is NAGVMQNPRHLVRRRGQEARLRCSPMKGHSHVYWYRQLPEEGLKFMVYLQKENIIDESGMPKERFSAEFPKEGPSILRIQQVVRGDSAAYFCASSPPRLAGNTEAFFGQGTRLTVV.

The chain joins TRBV10-3 to TRBJ2-2, with D tentatively TRBD1 (5 bases). Germline CDR1 is ENHRY and CDR2 is SYGVKD. This CDR3 spans 14 amino acids. V lost 4 bases to trimming and J lost 3 bases, with 9 bases between them. This CDR3 reads CAISVGRDTGELFF. The DNA of the CDR3 is TGTGCCATCAGTGTAGGCAGGGACACCGGGGAGCTGTTTTTT.

The chain joins TRBV10-2 to TRBJ1-4; 9 bases are a match to TRBD1. Looked up from germline, CDR1 is WSHSY and CDR2 is SAAADI. The V and J ends lost 4 bases and 0 bases, in that order; junction bases with no gene match: 6. The length of the CDR3 is 17 residues. The CDR3 spells CASSVGTGRPTNEKLFF. The CDR3 nucleotides are TGCGCCAGCAGTGTTGGGACAGGGAGACCAACTAATGAAAAACTGTTTTTT.

The CDR3 is CASSSGHLNTEAFF. DNA of the CDR3: TGCGCCAGCAGCTCGGGACACCTGAACACTGAAGCTTTCTTT. The chain links TRBV5-1 to TRBJ1-1, with a possible D match to TRBD1 (6 bases). V was shortened by 3 bases and J by 0 bases, with 9 bases between the two germline ends. Germline values: CDR1 SGHRS, CDR2 YFSETQ. CDR3 length: 14 residues.

The gene calls are TRBV5-1 and TRBJ1-1; possible D gene TRBD1, 6 bases. Germline lookup yields CDR1 SGHRS and CDR2 YFSETQ. The CDR3 spans 16 residues. V shed 1 base and J shed 0 bases, with 13 bases lying between them. The CDR3 nucleotides are TGCGCCAGCAGCTTGCGAGGGGGACGGATGAACACTGAAGCTTTCTTT. Its protein product is CASSLRGGRMNTEAFF. Filled out from reference TRBV5-1 and TRBJ1-1, the complete variable domain reads KAGVTQTPRYLIKTRGQQVTLSCSPISGHRSVSWYQQTPGQGLQFLFEYFSETQRNKGNFPGRFSGRQFSNSRSEMNVSTLELGDSALYLCASSLRGGRMNTEAFFGQGTRLTVV.

CDR3 DNA: TGTGCCAGCAGTTACTTTTTTCCTAGCACAGATACGCAGTATTTT. The encoded protein is CASSYFFPSTDTQYF. The chain carries TRBV6-5 and TRBJ2-3; D remains unclear. Trimming removed 1 base from V and 0 bases from J, with 8 bases in between. This CDR3 has 15 amino acids. From germline, CDR1 is MNHEY and CDR2 SVGAGI.

This chain uses TRBV9 with TRBJ1-6; 7 bases are shared with TRBD1. The CDR3 runs to 12 residues. Trimming took 4 bases from V and 15 from J; bases not matched to a gene: 7. CDR1 SGDLS and CDR2 YYNGEE come from the germline V gene. The chain's CDR3 is CASSKDRALLHF. CDR3 bases: TGTGCCAGCAGCAAAGACAGGGCACTCCTCCACTTT.

The J gene is TRBJ1-5, the V gene TRBV7-8; the D gene is possibly TRBD1 (5 bases). V was shortened by 1 base and J by 5 bases, with 9 bases between the two germline ends. The germline CDR1 and CDR2 sequences are SGHVS and FQNEAQ. The CDR3 extends over 14 amino acids. The CDR3 spells CASSLGGRDQPQHF. CDR3 DNA sequence: TGTGCCAGCAGCTTAGGGGGCAGAGATCAGCCCCAGCATTTT.

This clone was seen just once. This rearrangement joins TRBV9 to TRBJ2-2; TRBD1 might be the D (5 bases). Trimming removed 2 bases at V and 4 bases at J, with 12 bases between. This CDR3 spans 15 amino acids. Germline assignment: CDR1 SGDLS and CDR2 YYNGEE. Here the CDR3 reads CASSVDTLATGELFF. The CDR3 bases are TGTGCCAGCAGCGTGGACACCTTGGCCACCGGGGAGCTGTTTTTT.